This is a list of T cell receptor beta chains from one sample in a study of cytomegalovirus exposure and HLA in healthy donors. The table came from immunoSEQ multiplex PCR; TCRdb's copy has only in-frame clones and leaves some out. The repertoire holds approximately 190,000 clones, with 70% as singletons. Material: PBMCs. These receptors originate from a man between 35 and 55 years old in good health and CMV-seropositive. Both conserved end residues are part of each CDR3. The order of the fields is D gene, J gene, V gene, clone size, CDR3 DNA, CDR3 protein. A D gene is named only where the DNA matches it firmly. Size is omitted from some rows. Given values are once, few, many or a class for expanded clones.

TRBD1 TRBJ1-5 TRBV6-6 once TGTGCCAGCAGCCACGGACAGGGGGCTTCTCAGCCCCAGCATTTT CASSHGQGASQPQHF
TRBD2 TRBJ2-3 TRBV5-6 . TGTGCCAGCAGCACAAGGGGGACTAGCGGACTCACAGATACGCAGTATTTT CASSTRGTSGLTDTQYF
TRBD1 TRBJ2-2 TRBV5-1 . TGCGCCAGCAGCTTCCCCCGGGACAGGGCGAACACCGGGGAGCTGTTTTTT CASSFPRDRANTGELFF
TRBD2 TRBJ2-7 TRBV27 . TGTGCCAGCAGCTTCGGGGGGTCCTACGAGCAGTACTTC CASSFGGSYEQYF
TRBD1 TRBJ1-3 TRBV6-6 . TGTGCCAGCGGGGACAGCCGATACACCATATATTTT CASGDSRYTIYF
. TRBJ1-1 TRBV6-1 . TGTGCCAGCACCCAACCCGGAGGCCAGAACACTGAAGCTTTCTTT CASTQPGGQNTEAFF
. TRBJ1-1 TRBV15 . TGTGCCACCAGCAGAGATCCCGGGGGAGGAAGTGAAGCTTTCTTT CATSRDPGGGSEAFF
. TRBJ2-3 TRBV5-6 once TGTGCCAGCAGCTTGGCAGGGTTTGGTACAGATACGCAGTATTTT CASSLAGFGTDTQYF
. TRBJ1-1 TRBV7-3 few TGTGCCAGCAGCTTAACGAGGGAAACTGAAGCTTTCTTT CASSLTRETEAFF
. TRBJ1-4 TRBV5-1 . TGCGCCAGCAGCTTCTCTGGAGGGGGGGGGAATGAAAAACTGTTTTTT CASSFSGGGGNEKLFF
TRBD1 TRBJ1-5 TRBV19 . TGTGCCAGTAGTCCACAGGGGGTCTATCAGCCCCAGCATTTT CASSPQGVYQPQHF
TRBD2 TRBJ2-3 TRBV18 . TGTGCCAGCTCACCACTAAGTAGACTAGCGGGGGCCTACACAGATACGCAGTATTTT CASSPLSRLAGAYTDTQYF
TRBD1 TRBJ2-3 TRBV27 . TGTGCCAGCAGTCTGGACAGGGGTACAGATACGCAGTATTTT CASSLDRGTDTQYF
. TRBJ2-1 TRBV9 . TGTGCCAGCAGCACGACTCCGTACAATGAGCAGTTCTTC CASSTTPYNEQFF
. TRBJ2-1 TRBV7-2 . TGTGCCAGCAGCCCGGACAGATTTCTTGGAGATGAGCAGTTCTTC CASSPDRFLGDEQFF
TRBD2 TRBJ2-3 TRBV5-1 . TGCGCCAGCTCTCGGGACTACCTAAGCACAGATACGCAGTATTTT CASSRDYLSTDTQYF
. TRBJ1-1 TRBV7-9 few TGTGCCAGCAGCTTGGATAGGGGGGGGCACGAAGCTTTCTTT CASSLDRGGHEAFF
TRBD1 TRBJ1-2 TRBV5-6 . TGTGCCAGCAGCTGGACAGGGGGCGGCTACACCTTC CASSWTGGGYTF
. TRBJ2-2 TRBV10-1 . TGCGCCAGCAGTGAGTCTAGACAATCCGGGGAGCTGTTTTTT CASSESRQSGELFF
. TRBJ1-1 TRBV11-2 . TGTGCCAGCAGCTTAGATTACTTCCGGGGTGAAGCTTTCTTT CASSLDYFRGEAFF
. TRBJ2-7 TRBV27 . TGTGTCAGCAGTTTAACTAGGAGCTACGAGCAGTACTTC CVSSLTRSYEQYF
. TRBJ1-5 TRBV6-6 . TGTGCCAGCGAGGGTCAGGGCAATCAGCCCCAGCATTTT CASEGQGNQPQHF
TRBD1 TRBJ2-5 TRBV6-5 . TGTGCCAGCAGACGCAACAGGGGGTACCAAGAGACCCAGTACTTC CASRRNRGYQETQYF
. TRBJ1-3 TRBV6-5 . TGTGCCAGCAGTTGGGGAGGGGTTGGAAACACCATATATTTT CASSWGGVGNTIYF
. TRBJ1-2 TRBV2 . TGTGCCGGAGCAACCGGCGACTATGGCTACACCTTC CAGATGDYGYTF
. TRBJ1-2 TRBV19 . TGTGCCAGTAGTATGTCGGCAGGGTCCTATGAGGACTATGGCTACACCTTC CASSMSAGSYEDYGYTF
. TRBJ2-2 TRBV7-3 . TGTGCCAGCAGCTTAGAGGGGGACACCGGGGAGCTGTTTTTT CASSLEGDTGELFF
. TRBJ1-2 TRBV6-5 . TGTGCCAGCAGTGCAGGCTCCTACTATGGCTACACCTTC CASSAGSYYGYTF
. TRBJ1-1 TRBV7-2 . TGTGCCAGCAGCTTTCCGACGGGATCTGAAGCTTTCTTT CASSFPTGSEAFF
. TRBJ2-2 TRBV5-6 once TGTGCCAGTCTTTTGTTACGGGGGTTAAACACCGGGGAGCTGTTTTTT CASLLLRGLNTGELFF
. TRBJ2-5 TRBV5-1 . TGCGCCAGCAGCCCCCGCGAGTACTTC CASSPREYF
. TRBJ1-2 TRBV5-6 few TGTGCCAGCAGCTTGTCGGAGCTTAACTATGGCTACACCTTC CASSLSELNYGYTF
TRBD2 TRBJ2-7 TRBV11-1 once TGTGCCAGCAGCTTAGGCACTAGCGGGGGAAGTGAGCAGTACTTC CASSLGTSGGSEQYF
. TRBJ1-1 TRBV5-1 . TGCGCCAGCAGCCACACAGGGTCTCGCACTGAAGCTTTCTTT CASSHTGSRTEAFF
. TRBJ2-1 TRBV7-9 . TGTGCCAGCAGCCCAGGGAGGAATGAGCAGTTCTTC CASSPGRNEQFF
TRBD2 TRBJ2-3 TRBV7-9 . TGTTCCAGCAGCTTAGCTGCGGGGGGGTTAAATACGCAGTATTTT CSSSLAAGGLNTQYF
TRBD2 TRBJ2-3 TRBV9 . TGTGCCAGCAGCGTAGAACTAGCGGGGGCCCTCGGGGCGCAGTATTTT CASSVELAGALGAQYF
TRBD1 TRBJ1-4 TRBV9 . TGTGCCAGCAGCGTAGCTGGGACAGCTAATGAAAAACTGTTTTTT CASSVAGTANEKLFF
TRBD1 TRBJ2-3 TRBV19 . TGTGCCAGTAGTATTCGCCAGGGGGCTCCAGATACGCAGTATTTT CASSIRQGAPDTQYF
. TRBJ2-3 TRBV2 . TGTGCCAGCAGTGAAACTTACGGGGTTACGCAGTATTTT CASSETYGVTQYF
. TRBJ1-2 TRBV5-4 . TGTGCCAGCAGCTTGGGGTTTCGGTCAGGAATTTATGGCTACACCTTC CASSLGFRSGIYGYTF
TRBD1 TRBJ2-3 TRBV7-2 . TGTGCCAGCAGCGCAGGGACAGGGTGGGTGAAGGGTACAGATACGCAGTATTTT CASSAGTGWVKGTDTQYF
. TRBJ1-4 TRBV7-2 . TGTGCCAGCAGCTTAGCGCTCGAGGGAACTAATGAAAAACTGTTTTTT CASSLALEGTNEKLFF
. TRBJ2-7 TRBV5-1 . TGCGCCAGCAGCTTGGGACAGAACTCCTACGAGCAGTACTTC CASSLGQNSYEQYF
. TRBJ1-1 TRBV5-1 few TGCGCCAGCAGCTTGGCGGGGAACACTGAAGCTTTCTTT CASSLAGNTEAFF
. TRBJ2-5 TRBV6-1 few TGTGCCAGCAGTGAAAGGGACTTGATAAAAGAGACCCAGTACTTC CASSERDLIKETQYF
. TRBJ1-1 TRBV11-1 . TGTGCCAGCAGCTTAGACAGACGACGACACACTGAAGCTTTCTTT CASSLDRRRHTEAFF
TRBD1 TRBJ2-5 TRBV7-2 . TGTGCCAGCAGCTTAGGGGACAGGGATAGGGAGACCCAGTACTTC CASSLGDRDRETQYF
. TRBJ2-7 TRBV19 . TGTGCCAGTAGTGTACAGGGACCCCCACCGTCCTACGAGCAGTACTTC CASSVQGPPPSYEQYF
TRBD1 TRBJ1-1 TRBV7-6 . TGTGCCAGCAGCTTGGACAGGGCTGGGGCGAAGGCTTCCTTT CASSLDRAGAKASF
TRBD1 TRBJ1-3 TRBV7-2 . TGTGCCAGCAGCTCACAGGGGGTCGGGGACACCATATATTTT CASSSQGVGDTIYF
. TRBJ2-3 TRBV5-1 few TGCGCCAGCAGGGAAGGAGGGGCACTTAGCACAGATACGCAGTATTTT CASREGGALSTDTQYF
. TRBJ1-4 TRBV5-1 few TGCGCCAGCAGCTCCGGGGGTTCTAATGAAAAACTGTTTTTT CASSSGGSNEKLFF
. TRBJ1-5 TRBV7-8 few TGTGCCAGCGGACAGTATAGCAATCAGCCCCAGCATTTT CASGQYSNQPQHF
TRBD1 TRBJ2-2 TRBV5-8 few TGTGCCAGCAGCTTTCAACAGGGGGCCTTGAAAACCGGGGAGCTGTTTTTT CASSFQQGALKTGELFF